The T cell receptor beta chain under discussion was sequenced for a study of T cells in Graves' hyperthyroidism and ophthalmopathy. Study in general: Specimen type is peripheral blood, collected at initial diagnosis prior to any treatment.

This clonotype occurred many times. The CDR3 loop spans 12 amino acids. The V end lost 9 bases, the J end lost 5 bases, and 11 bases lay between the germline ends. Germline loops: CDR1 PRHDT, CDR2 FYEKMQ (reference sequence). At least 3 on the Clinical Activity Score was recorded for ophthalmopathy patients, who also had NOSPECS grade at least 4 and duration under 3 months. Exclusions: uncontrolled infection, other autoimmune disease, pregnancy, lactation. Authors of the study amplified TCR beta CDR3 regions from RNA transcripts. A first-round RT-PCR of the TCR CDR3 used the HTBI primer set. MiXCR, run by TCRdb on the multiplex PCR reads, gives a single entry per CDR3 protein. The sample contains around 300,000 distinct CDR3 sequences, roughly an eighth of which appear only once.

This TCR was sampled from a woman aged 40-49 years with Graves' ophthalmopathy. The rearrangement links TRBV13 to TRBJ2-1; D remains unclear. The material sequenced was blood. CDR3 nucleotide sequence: TGTGCCAGTGGACGGACCCACAATGAGCAGTTCTTC. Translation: CASGRTHNEQFF. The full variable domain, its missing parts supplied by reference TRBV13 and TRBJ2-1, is AAGVIQSPRHLIKEKRETATLKCYPIPRHDTVYWYQQGPGQDPQFLISFYEKMQSDKGSIPDRFSAQQFSDYHSELNMSSLELGDSALYFCASGRTHNEQFFGPGTRLTVL.